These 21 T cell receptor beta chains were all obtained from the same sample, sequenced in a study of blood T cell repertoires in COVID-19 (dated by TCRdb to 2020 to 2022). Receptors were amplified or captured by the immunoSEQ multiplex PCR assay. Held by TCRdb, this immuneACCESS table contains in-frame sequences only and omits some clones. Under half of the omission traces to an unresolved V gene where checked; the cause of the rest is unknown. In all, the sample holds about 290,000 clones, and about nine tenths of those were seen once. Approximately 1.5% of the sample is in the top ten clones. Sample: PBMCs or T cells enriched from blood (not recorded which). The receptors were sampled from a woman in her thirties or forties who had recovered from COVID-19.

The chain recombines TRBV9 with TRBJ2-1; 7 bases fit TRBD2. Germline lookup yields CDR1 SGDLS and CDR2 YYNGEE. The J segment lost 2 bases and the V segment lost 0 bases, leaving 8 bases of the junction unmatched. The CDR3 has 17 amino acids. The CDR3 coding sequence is TGTGCCAGCAGCGTAGACGGGGGGAGCTCTCCCTACAATGAGCAGTTCTTC. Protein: CASSVDGGSSPYNEQFF.

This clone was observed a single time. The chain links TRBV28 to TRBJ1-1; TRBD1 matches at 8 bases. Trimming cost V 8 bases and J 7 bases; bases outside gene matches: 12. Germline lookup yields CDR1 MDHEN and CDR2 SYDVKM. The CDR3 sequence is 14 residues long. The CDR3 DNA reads TGTGCCAGCTCGGAAGGACAGGGAACAGGTGAAGCTTTCTTT. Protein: CASSEGQGTGEAFF.

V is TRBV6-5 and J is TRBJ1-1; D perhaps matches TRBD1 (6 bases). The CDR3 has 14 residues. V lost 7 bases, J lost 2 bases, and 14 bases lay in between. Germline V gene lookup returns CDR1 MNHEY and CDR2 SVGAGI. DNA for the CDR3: TGTGCCAGCACCCTCAGGGGTGTTAACACTGAAGCTTTCTTT. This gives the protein CASTLRGVNTEAFF.

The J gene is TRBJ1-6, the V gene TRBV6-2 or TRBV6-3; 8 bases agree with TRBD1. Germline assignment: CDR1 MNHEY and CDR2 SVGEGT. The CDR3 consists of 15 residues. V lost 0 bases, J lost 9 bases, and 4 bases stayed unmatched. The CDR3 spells CASSYSGQGSSPLHF. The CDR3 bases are TGTGCCAGCAGTTACTCAGGACAGGGAAGTTCACCCCTCCACTTT.

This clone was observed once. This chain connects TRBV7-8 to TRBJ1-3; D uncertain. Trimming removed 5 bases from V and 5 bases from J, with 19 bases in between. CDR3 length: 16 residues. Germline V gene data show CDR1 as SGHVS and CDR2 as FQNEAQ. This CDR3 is CASSLVSNPQRNTIYF. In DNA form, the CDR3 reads TGTGCCAGCAGCCTCGTTTCGAATCCACAGAGAAACACCATATATTTT.

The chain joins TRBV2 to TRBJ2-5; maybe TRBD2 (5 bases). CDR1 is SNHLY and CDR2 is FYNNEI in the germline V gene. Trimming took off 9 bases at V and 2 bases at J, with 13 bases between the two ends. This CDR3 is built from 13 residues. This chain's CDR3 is CASNNRDQETQYF. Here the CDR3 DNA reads TGTGCCAGTAATAACCGGGATCAAGAGACCCAGTACTTC.

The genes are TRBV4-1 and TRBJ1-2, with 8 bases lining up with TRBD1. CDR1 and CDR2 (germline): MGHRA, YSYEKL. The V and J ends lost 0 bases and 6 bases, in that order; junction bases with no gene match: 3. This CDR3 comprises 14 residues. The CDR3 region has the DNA TGCGCCAGCAGCCAAGAACGGACAGGGCATGGCTACACCTTC. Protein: CASSQERTGHGYTF.

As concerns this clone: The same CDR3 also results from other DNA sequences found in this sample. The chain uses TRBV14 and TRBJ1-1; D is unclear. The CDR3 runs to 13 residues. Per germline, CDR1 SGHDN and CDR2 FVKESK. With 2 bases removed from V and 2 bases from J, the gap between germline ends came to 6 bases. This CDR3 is CASSQQANTEAFF. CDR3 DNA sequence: TGTGCCAGCAGCCAACAGGCAAACACTGAAGCTTTCTTT.

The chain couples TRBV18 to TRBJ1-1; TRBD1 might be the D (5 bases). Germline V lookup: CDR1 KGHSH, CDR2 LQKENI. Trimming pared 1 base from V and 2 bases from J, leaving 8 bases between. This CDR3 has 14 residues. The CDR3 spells CASSPQGPNTEAFF. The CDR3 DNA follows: TGTGCCAGCTCACCACAGGGGCCAAACACTGAAGCTTTCTTT.

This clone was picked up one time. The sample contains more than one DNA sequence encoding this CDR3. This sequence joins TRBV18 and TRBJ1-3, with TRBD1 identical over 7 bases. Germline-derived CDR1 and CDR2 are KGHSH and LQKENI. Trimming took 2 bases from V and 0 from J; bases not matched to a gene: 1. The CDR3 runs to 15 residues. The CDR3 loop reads CASSPGTASGNTIYF. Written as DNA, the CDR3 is TGTGCCAGCTCACCAGGGACAGCCTCTGGAAACACCATATATTTT. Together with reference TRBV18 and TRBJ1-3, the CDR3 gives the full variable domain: NAGVMQNPRHLVRRRGQEARLRCSPMKGHSHVYWYRQLPEEGLKFMVYLQKENIIDESGMPKERFSAEFPKEGPSILRIQQVVRGDSAAYFCASSPGTASGNTIYFGEGSWLTVV.

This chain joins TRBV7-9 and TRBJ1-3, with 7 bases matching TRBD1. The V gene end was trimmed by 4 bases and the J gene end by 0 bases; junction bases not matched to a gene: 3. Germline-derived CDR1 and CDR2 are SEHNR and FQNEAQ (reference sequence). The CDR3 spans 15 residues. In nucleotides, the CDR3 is TGTGCCAGCAGCTGGGACAGAAACTCTGGAAACACCATATATTTT. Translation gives CASSWDRNSGNTIYF.

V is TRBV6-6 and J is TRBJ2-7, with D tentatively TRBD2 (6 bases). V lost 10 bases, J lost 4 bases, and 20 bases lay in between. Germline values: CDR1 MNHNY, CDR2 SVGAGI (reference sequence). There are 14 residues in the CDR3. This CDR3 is CAIQQTRDLYEQYF. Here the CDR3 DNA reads TGTGCCATACAACAAACTAGGGACTTGTACGAGCAGTACTTC.

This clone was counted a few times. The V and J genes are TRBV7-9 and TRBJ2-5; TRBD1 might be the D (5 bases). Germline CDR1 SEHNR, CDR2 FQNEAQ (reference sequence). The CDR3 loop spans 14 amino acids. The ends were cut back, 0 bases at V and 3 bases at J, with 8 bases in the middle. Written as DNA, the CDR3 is TGTGCCAGCAGCTTAGCCAGGGATGAAGAGACCCAGTACTTC. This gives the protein CASSLARDEETQYF.

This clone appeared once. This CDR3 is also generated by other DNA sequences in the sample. The CDR3 DNA is TGTGCCAGCAGCTGGGCGGGCAACACTGAAGCTTTCTTT. Its protein is CASSWAGNTEAFF. The gene calls are TRBV5-6 and TRBJ1-1; unclear D gene. Trimming left V 3 bases short and J 2 bases short, with 8 bases between. The CDR3 extends over 13 amino acids. The germline V gene has CDR1 SGHDT and CDR2 YYEEEE.

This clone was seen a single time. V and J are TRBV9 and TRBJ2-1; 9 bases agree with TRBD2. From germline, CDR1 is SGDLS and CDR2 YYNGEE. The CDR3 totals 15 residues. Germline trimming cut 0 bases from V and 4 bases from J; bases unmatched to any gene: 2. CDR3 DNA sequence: TGTGCCAGCAGCGTAGCTAGCGGGGCTTACAATGAGCAGTTCTTC. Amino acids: CASSVASGAYNEQFF.

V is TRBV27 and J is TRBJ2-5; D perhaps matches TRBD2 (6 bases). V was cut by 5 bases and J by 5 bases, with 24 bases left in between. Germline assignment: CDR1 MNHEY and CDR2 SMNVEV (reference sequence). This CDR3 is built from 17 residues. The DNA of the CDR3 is TGTGCCAGCAGTACCGACCGGGACTCAAGAGAAAGGGAGACCCAGTACTTC. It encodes CASSTDRDSRERETQYF.

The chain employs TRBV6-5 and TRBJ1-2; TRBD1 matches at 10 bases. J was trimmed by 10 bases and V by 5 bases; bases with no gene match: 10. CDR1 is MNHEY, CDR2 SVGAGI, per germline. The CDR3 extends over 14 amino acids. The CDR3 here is CASSTPGQGNIYTF. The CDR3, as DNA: TGTGCCAGCAGTACCCCGGGACAGGGGAATATCTACACCTTC.

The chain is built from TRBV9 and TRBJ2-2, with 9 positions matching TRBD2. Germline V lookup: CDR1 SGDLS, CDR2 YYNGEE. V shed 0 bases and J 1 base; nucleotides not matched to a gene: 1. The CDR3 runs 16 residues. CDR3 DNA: TGTGCCAGCAGCGTAGGACTAGCGGAGAACACCGGGGAGCTGTTTTTT. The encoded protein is CASSVGLAENTGELFF.

This chain's CDR3 is CASSAPGTRAETQYF. The CDR3 DNA sequence: TGTGCCAGCAGCGCACCCGGGACTAGGGCGGAGACCCAGTACTTC. The chain carries TRBV5-4 and TRBJ2-5, with 8 nucleotides matching TRBD2. Per the germline V gene, CDR1 is SGHNT and CDR2 is YYREEE (reference sequence). The CDR3 runs to 15 residues. Losses at the gene ends were 4 bases for V and 5 bases for J; bases not matched to a gene: 10.

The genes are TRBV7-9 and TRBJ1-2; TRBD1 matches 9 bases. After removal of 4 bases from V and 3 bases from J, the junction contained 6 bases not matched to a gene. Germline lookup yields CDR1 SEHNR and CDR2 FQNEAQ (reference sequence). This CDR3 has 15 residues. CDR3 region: CASSSTGTGYYGYTF. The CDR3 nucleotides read TGTGCCAGCAGCTCCACCGGGACAGGGTACTATGGCTACACCTTC. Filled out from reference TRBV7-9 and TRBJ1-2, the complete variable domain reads DTGVSQNPRHKITKRGQNVTFRCDPISEHNRLYWYRQTLGQGPEFLTYFQNEAQLEKSRLLSDRFSAERPKGSFSTLEIQRTEQGDSAMYLCASSSTGTGYYGYTFGSGTRLTVV.

CDR3 sequence: CASSLDAGDGKLFF. CDR3 bases: TGTGCCAGCAGCTTAGACGCAGGGGATGGAAAACTGTTTTTT. The genes are TRBV7-2 and TRBJ1-4, with D possibly being TRBD1 (6 bases). CDR3 length equals 14 residues. CDR1 SGHTA and CDR2 FQGNSA come from the germline V gene. V was cut by 1 base and J by 10 bases, with 13 bases left in between.